The present TCR beta chain was sequenced within a study of blood T cell repertoires in COVID-19 (dated by TCRdb to 2018 to 2021). Turning to the overall study: Collaborator samples came from the United States, Italy and Spain and covered acute and convalescent phases of COVID-19. Deeply sampled blood TCRbeta repertoires from subjects exposed to, actively infected with, or recovered from COVID-19 were included in the dataset. A freely available public database, intended as a resource for researchers studying the immune response to SARS-CoV-2, is where the repertoires were released. HLA class I and class II types, where available, came from metadata supplied by the sample provider rather than from assay-based typing. A de-identified subject ID, COVID-19 status, age in years and sex were almost always included in the sample metadata. The samples were drawn from the first 160 participants of the ongoing ImmuneRACE study and from over a thousand subjects provided by 6 global collaborators. The material from the prospective study consisted of cDNA or gDNA derived from T cells, B-cell-depleted T cells, or PBMCs. The paper as a whole reports these results and caveats: The quantity of clinical and demographic metadata differed by source and by participant and was supplied without curation.

Collaborating institutions collected whole blood in K2EDTA tubes following their own protocols. Collaborator samples were shipped for TCRbeta analysis as frozen whole blood, isolated PBMCs, or DNA extracted from either sample type. The immunoSEQ Assay, a bias-controlled multiplex PCR, was used to amplify TCRbeta CDR3 regions from genomic DNA. Regarding the original processing steps: Within the assay, amplification of reference gene primers was used to estimate how many nucleated cells each sample contained. Sequence reads were collapsed and filtered to measure the absolute abundance of every unique TCRbeta CDR3 rearrangement. For each sample, productive Simpson clonality was calculated as the square root of Simpson's diversity index over productive rearrangements. Drawn from immuneACCESS, this table holds only the in-frame rearrangements with V and J called that TCRdb kept. Clones are partly lost; checked studies trace under half to an unresolved V gene and leave the rest unexplained. V, J and clone size reflect that table, while D and trimming were determined from the DNA. The sample table lists about 59,000 clones, roughly 80% of them with a count of one. The ten largest account for around an eighth of the sample.

The sample holds one count of this clone. Its specific antigen is unknown. No much larger clone exists at a distance of one base, and base qualities are not known. The sample taken for sequencing was peripheral blood. This clonotype was obtained from a man older than 75 with acute or convalescent COVID-19.

The CDR3 has the sequence CASSPRISGGTYEQYF. The DNA reads as follows: TGTGCCAGCAGCCCCCGGATTAGCGGGGGGACCTACGAGCAGTACTTC. The sequence links TRBV11-3 to TRBJ2-7, with 10 bases in between that match TRBD2. The germline V gene provides CDR1 SGHNT and CDR2 YENEEA. V is pruned by 5 bases and J by 2 bases, leaving 9 bases of the junction without a gene match. The CDR3 runs 16 amino acids, cysteine and phenylalanine included. Only the CDR3 DNA is retained, 48 bases long and in frame from the first base. Beyond the CDR3, the reference TRBV11-3 and TRBJ2-7 genes provide the residues; the full variable domain reads: EAGVVQSPRYKIIEKKQPVAFWCNPISGHNTLYWYLQNLGQGPELLIRYENEEAVDDSQLPKDRFSAERLKGVDSTLKIQPAELGDSAVYLCASSPRISGGTYEQYFGPGTRLTVT.